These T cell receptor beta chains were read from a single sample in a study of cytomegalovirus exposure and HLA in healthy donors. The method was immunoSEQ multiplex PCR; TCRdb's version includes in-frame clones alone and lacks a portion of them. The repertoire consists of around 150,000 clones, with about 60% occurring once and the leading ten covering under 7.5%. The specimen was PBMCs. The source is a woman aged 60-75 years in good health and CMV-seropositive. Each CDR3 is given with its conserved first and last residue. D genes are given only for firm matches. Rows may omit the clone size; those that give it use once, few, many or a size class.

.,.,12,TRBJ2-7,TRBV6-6,TGTGCCAGCAGGAAAGCCGCCTACGAGCAGTACTTC,CASRKAAYEQYF
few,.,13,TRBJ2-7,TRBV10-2,TGCGCCAGCAGTACTCTTATACAGAGCGAGCAGTACTTC,CASSTLIQSEQYF
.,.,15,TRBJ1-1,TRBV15,TGTGCCACCAGCAGAGAGAAAGGGGTGAACACTGAAGCTTTCTTT,CATSREKGVNTEAFF
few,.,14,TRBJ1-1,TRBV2,TGTGCCAGCAGTGAAGGGGCAGTTAACACTGAAGCTTTCTTT,CASSEGAVNTEAFF
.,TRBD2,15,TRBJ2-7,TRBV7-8,TGTGCCAGCAGCTTCGGCGGGAGGGATCGGGACGAGCAGTACTTC,CASSFGGRDRDEQYF
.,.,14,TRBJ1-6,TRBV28,TGTGCCAGCAGTTTGAGCTCCTATAATTCACCCCTCCACTTT,CASSLSSYNSPLHF
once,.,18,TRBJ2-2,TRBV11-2,TGTGCCAGCAGCTCCATTCGCCTAGGCCAGGGGAACTGGGGGGAGCTGTTTTTT,CASSSIRLGQGNWGELFF
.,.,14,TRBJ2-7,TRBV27,TGTGCCAGCAGTGGGCAGGGGTGGCGTTCCGAGCAGTACTTC,CASSGQGWRSEQYF
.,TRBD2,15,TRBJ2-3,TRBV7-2,TGTGCCAGCAGCTTAGGGACTAGCGGACCAGATACGCAGTATTTT,CASSLGTSGPDTQYF
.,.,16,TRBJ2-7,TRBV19,TGTGCCAGTAGTATAGATGGTGCTAGCCCGACCTACGAGCAGTACTTC,CASSIDGASPTYEQYF
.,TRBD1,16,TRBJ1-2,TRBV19,TGTGCCAGTAGTAACCCCTTGGACAGGGCTAGTTATGGCTACACCTTC,CASSNPLDRASYGYTF
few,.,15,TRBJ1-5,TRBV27,TGTGCCAGCAGTACCCAGGACAGTCGCAATCAGCCCCAGCATTTT,CASSTQDSRNQPQHF
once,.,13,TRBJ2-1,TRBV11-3,TGTGCCAGCAGCTTAAATTTCGTCAATGAGCAGTTCTTC,CASSLNFVNEQFF
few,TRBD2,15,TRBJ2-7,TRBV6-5,TGTGCCAGCAGTAAGCTAGCGGGGTCGGGGTACGAGCAGTACTTC,CASSKLAGSGYEQYF
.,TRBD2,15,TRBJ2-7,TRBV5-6,TGTGCCAGCAGCTTGCCGGGTAGCGGGAGGGACGAGCAGTACTTC,CASSLPGSGRDEQYF
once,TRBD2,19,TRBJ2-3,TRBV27,TGTGCCAGCAGTTTATTGGTTAGAGCCGCGGCTCTGCGGGAGGAGGAGCAGTATTTT,CASSLLVRAAALREEEQYF
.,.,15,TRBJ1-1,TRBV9,TGTGCCAGCAGCGTAGGCGGTCTCTCAAACACTGAAGCTTTCTTT,CASSVGGLSNTEAFF
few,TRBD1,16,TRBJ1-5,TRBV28,TGTGCCAGCAGTCACGGACAGGTCAATAGCAATCAGCCCCAGCATTTT,CASSHGQVNSNQPQHF
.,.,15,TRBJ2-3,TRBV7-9,TGTGCCAGCAGCCTAGGGGCTACCCGCACAGATACGCAGTATTTT,CASSLGATRTDTQYF
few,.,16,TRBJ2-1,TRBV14,TGTGCCAGCAGCCAAGATCTGGATCTAGGATACAATGAGCAGTTCTTC,CASSQDLDLGYNEQFF
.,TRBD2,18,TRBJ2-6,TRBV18,TGTGCCAGCTCACCGCGGACTAGCGGGAGTCTTGGGGCCAACGTCCTGACTTTC,CASSPRTSGSLGANVLTF
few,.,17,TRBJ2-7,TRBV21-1,TGTGCCAGCAGCAAAAATTCAGGGACTAGCGTCCCCTACGAGCAGTACTTC,CASSKNSGTSVPYEQYF
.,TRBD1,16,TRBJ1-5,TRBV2,TGTGCCAGCAGTCAACAGGGGGCGCCGGGCAATCAGCCCCAGCATTTT,CASSQQGAPGNQPQHF
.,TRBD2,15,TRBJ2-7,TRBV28,TGTGCCAGCAGTTTACTCGGGGCTAGCGGGTACGAGCAGTACTTC,CASSLLGASGYEQYF
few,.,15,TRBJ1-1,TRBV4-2,TGTGCCAGCAGCCAAGATTGGTATAGGGGCTCGGAAGCTTTCTTT,CASSQDWYRGSEAFF
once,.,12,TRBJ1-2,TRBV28,TGTGCCAGCAGCCCGAGGGTCTATGGCTACACCTTC,CASSPRVYGYTF
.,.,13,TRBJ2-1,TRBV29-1,TGCAGCGTCGTGGCGGTATCCTACAATGAGCAGTTCTTC,CSVVAVSYNEQFF
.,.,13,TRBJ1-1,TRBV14,TGTGCCAGCAGAAAGGGGGGGTACACTGAAGCTTTCTTT,CASRKGGYTEAFF
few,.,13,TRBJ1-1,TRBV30,TGTGCCTGGAGCCCTACAGTGAACACTGAAGCTTTCTTT,CAWSPTVNTEAFF